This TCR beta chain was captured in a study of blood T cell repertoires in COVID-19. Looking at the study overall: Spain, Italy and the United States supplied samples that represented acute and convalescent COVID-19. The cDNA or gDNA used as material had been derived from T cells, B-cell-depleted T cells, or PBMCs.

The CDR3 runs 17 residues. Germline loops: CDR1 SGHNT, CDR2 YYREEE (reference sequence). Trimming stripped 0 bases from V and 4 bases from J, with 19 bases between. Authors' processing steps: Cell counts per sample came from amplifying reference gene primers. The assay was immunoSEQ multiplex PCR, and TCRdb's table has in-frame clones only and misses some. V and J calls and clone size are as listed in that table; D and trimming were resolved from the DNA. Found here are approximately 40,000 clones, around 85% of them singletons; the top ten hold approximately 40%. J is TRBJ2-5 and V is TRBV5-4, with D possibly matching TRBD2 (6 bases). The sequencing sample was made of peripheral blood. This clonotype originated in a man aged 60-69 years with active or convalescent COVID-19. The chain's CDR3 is CASSLVRASVFPETQYF. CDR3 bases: TGTGCCAGCAGCTTGGTACGGGCTAGCGTTTTCCCAGAGACCCAGTACTTC.